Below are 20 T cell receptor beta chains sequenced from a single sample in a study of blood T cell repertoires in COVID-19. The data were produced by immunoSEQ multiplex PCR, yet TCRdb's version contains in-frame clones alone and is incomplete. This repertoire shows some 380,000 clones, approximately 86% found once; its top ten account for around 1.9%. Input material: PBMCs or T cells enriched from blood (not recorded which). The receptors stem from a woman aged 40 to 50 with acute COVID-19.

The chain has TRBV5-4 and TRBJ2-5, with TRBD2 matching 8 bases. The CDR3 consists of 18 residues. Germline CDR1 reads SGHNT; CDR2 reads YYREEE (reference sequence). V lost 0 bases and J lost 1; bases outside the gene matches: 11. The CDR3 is CASSLGIGLAGPQETQYF. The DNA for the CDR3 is TGTGCCAGCAGCTTGGGTATAGGGCTAGCGGGCCCCCAAGAGACCCAGTACTTC.

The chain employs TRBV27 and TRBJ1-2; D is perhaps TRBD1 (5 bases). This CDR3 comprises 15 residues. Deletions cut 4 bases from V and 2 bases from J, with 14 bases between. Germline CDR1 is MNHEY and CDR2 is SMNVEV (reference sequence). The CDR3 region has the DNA TGTGCCAGCAGTTCTCGAGCCAGGGAAAACTATGGCTACACCTTC. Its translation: CASSSRARENYGYTF.

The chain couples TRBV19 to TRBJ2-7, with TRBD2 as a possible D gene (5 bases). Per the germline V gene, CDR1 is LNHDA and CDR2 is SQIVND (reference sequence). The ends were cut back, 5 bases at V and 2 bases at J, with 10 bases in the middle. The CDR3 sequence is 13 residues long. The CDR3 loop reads CASSVDGAYEQYF. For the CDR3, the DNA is TGTGCCAGTAGTGTGGACGGGGCCTACGAGCAGTACTTC.

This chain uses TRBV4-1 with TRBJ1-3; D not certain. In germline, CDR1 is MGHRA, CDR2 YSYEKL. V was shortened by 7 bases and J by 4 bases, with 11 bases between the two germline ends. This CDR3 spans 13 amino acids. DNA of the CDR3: TGCGCCAGCACCTCGGGAGAAGGAAACACCATATATTTT. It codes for CASTSGEGNTIYF.

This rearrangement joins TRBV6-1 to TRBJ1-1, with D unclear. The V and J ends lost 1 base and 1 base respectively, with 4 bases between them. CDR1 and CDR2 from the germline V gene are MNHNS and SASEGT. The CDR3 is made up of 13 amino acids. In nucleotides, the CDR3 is TGTGCCAGCAGTGAAGGGAGGAACACTGAAGCTTTCTTT. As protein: CASSEGRNTEAFF.

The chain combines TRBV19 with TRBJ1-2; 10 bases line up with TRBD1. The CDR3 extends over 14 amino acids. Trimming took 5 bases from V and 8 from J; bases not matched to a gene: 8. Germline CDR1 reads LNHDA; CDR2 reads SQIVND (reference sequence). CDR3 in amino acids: CASSFRDRGWGYTF. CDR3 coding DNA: TGTGCCAGTAGTTTCCGGGACAGGGGTTGGGGCTACACCTTC.

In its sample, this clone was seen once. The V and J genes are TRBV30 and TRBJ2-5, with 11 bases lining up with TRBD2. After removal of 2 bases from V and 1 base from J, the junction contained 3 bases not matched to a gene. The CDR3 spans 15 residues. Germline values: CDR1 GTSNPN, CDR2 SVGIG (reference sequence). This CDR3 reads CAWSPSGGFQETQYF. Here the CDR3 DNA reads TGTGCCTGGAGTCCTAGCGGGGGGTTCCAAGAGACCCAGTACTTC.

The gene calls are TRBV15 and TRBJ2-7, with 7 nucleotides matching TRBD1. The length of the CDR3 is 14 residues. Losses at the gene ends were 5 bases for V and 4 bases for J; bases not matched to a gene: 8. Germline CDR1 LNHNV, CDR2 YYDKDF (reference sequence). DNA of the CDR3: TGTGCCACCAGCGCCAACAGGGGCCCATACGAGCAGTACTTC. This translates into CATSANRGPYEQYF. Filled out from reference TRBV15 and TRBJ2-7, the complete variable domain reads DAMVIQNPRYQVTQFGKPVTLSCSQTLNHNVMYWYQQKSSQAPKLLFHYYDKDFNNEADTPDNFQSRRPNTSFCFLDIRSPGLGDTAMYLCATSANRGPYEQYFGPGTRLTVT.

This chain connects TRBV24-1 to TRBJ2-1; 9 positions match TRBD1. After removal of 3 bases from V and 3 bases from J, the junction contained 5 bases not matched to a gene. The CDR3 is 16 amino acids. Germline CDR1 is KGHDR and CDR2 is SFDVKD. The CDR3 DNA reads TGTGCCACCAGTGATGCACAGGGGGCGAGCTACAATGAGCAGTTCTTC. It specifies CATSDAQGASYNEQFF.

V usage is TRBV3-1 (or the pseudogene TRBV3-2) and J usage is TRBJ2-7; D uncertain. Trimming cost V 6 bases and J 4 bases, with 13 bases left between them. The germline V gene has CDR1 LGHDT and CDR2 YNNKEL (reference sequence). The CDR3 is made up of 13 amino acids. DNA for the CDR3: TGTGCCAGCAGAGATCGACTCGGGTACGAGCAGTACTTC. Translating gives CASRDRLGYEQYF.

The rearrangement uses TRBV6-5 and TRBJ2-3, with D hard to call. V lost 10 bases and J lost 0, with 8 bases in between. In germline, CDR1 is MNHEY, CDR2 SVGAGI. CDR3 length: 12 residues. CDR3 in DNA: TGTGCCACACTACGGAGCACAGATACGCAGTATTTT. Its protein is CATLRSTDTQYF.

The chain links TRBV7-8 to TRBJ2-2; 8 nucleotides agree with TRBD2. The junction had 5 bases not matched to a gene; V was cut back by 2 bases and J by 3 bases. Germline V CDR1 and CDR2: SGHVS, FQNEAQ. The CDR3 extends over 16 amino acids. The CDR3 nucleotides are TGTGCCAGCAGCTTATCGCGGGGGGCGGACACCGGGGAGCTGTTTTTT. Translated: CASSLSRGADTGELFF.

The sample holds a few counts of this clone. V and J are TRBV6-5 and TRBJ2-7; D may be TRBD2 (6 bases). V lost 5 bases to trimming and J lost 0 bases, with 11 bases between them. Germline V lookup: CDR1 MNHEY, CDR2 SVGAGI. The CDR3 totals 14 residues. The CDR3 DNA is TGTGCCAGCAGTCCCTGGGGGGTCTCCTACGAGCAGTACTTC. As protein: CASSPWGVSYEQYF.

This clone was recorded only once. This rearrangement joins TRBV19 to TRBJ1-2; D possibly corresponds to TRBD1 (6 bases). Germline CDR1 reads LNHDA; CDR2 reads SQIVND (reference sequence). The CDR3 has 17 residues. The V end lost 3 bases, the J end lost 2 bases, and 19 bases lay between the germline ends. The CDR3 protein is CASSISSSAGANYGYTF. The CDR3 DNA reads TGTGCCAGTAGTATTTCCTCATCAGCAGGGGCAAACTATGGCTACACCTTC. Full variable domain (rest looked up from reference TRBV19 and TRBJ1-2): DGGITQSPKYLFRKEGQNVTLSCEQNLNHDAMYWYRQDPGQGLRLIYYSQIVNDFQKGDIAEGYSVSREKKESFPLTVTSAQKNPTAFYLCASSISSSAGANYGYTFGSGTRLTVV.

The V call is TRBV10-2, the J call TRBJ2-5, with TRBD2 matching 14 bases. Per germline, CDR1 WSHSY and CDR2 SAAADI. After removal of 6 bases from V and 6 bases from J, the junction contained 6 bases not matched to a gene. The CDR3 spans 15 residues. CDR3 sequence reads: CASRGGTSGGQTQYF. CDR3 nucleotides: TGCGCCAGCAGAGGAGGGACTAGCGGGGGACAGACCCAGTACTTC.

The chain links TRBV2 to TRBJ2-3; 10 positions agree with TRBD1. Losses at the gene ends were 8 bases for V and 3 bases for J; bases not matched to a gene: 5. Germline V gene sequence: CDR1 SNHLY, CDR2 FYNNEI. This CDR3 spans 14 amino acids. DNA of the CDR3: TGTGCCAGCGGCGGGACAGGGGTAACAGATACGCAGTATTTT. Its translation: CASGGTGVTDTQYF.

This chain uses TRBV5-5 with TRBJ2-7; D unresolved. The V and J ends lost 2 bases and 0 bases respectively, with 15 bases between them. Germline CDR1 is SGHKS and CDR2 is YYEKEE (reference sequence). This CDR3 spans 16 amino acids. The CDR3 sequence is CASSLDPVRSSYEQYF. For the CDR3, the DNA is TGTGCCAGCAGCTTAGATCCAGTGAGGAGCTCCTACGAGCAGTACTTC.

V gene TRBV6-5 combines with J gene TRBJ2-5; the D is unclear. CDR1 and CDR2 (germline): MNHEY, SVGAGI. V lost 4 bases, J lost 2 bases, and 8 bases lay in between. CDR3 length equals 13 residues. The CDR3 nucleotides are TGTGCCAGCAGTTCTGACTGGCAAGAGACCCAGTACTTC. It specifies CASSSDWQETQYF.

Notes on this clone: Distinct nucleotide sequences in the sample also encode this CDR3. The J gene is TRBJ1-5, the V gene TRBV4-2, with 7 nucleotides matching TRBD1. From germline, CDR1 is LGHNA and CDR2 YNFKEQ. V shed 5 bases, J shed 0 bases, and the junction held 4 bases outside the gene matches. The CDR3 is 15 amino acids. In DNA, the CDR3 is TGTGCCAGCAGCGCGGGACAGAATAGCAATCAGCCCCAGCATTTT. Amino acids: CASSAGQNSNQPQHF.

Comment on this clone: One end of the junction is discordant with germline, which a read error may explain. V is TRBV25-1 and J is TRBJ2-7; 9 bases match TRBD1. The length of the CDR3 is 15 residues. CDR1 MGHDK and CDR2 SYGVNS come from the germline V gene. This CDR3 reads CASSESGTGSSEQYF. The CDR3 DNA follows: TGTGCCAGCAGTGAATCTGGGACAGGGTCCTCCGAGCAGTACTTC.